The 4 T cell receptor beta chains listed next were all sequenced from one sample in a study of cytomegalovirus exposure and HLA in healthy donors. 60 Vbeta and 13 Jbeta primers were used in PCR. Sequencing was performed with immunoSEQ multiplex PCR; in TCRdb, only in-frame clones are kept and a portion is missing. The table lists more than 140,000 clones, under 70% of them singletons. Sequencing input: PBMCs. The receptors shown here come from a woman aged 30 to 39 in good health and CMV-seropositive.

This chain joins TRBV30 and TRBJ2-7; 9 bases match TRBD1. From germline, CDR1 is GTSNPN and CDR2 SVGIG (reference sequence). The CDR3 is 14 amino acids. J gave up 2 bases and V 5 bases, and 7 bases lay outside the gene matches. The CDR3 nucleotides read TGTGCCTGGGATGGGGACAGGGCCCCCTACGAGCAGTACTTC. Translating it yields CAWDGDRAPYEQYF.

This chain uses TRBV6-1 with TRBJ2-7; 7 bases line up with TRBD2. This CDR3 spans 14 amino acids. The ends lost 6 bases at V and 0 bases at J; junction bases unmatched: 5. Germline CDR1 and CDR2: MNHNS and SASEGT. CDR3 sequence: CASSLAGTSYEQYF. Written as DNA, the CDR3 is TGTGCCAGCAGCTTAGCGGGTACCTCCTACGAGCAGTACTTC.

V usage is TRBV5-1 and J usage is TRBJ2-7, with 13 bases fitting TRBD2. The ends lost 5 bases at V and 5 bases at J; junction bases unmatched: 7. This CDR3 contains 15 residues. Germline CDR1 is SGHRS and CDR2 is YFSETQ. The CDR3 protein is CASSSLGTSGDEQYF. The CDR3 DNA sequence: TGCGCCAGCAGTTCCCTCGGGACTAGCGGGGACGAGCAGTACTTC.

The chain combines TRBV7-2 with TRBJ1-1, with no clear D. The V end lost 4 bases, the J end lost 8 bases, and 14 bases lay between the germline ends. Germline loops: CDR1 SGHTA, CDR2 FQGNSA. The CDR3 totals 13 residues. CDR3 in DNA: TGTGCCAGCAGCTCCACCGGGGTAGGCGAAGCTTTCTTT. Translated, it gives CASSSTGVGEAFF.